In this sample, the clone carrying this T cell receptor beta chain turned up a few times. Via MiXCR, TCRdb re-called the 5' RACE reads, giving one row per CDR3 protein. The repertoire consists of about 50,000 distinct CDR3 sequences, with roughly 8.2% occurring once and the leading ten covering around 4%. This sample is drawn from a study of early T cells in non-severe SARS-CoV-2 infection. Overall study: Sequenced bulk RNA came from whole blood that was unsorted, and chains were unpaired.

V dropped 2 bases and J dropped 0 bases, with 17 bases sitting between them. Germline values: CDR1 LGHNT, CDR2 FRNRAP. The CDR3 contains 18 residues. The sequenced sample consisted of whole blood. The V gene is TRBV12-5, the J gene TRBJ2-4, with TRBD1 as a possible D gene (5 bases). This sequence originates from an adult who was a healthcare worker with PCR-confirmed SARS-CoV-2 infection or an uninfected control (not recorded which). The DNA for the CDR3 is TGTGCTAGTGGTTTGATTCCCGGATTAGGGGAAGCCAAAAACATTCAGTACTTC. Its translation is CASGLIPGLGEAKNIQYF.